This TCR beta chain was profiled in a study of blood T cells in healthy people across ages. Primers used in a second PCR of about 7 to 11 cycles were a sample-barcoded 5' primer and a J-beta primer mix. Researchers report that a template-switch adaptor with 12 random nucleotides tagged each cDNA molecule. TCRdb re-analysed the 5' RACE reads in MiXCR, keeping a single row per CDR3 protein. The data show approximately 820,000 distinct CDR3 sequences, 40% to 50% seen once. Study-wide results and caveats: Per-million-T-cell TCR beta diversity fell roughly linearly with age.

Per-sample PBMC isolation yielded at least 6.5 million cells. A word on this clonotype: Its antigen is as yet unknown.

Looked up from germline, CDR1 is SGHNT and CDR2 is YENEEA. The CDR3 is 16 amino acids. The V and J ends lost 5 bases and 7 bases, in that order; junction bases with no gene match: 11. This sequence originates from a man in his sixties in good health. V usage is TRBV11-3 and J usage is TRBJ2-1; TRBD2 matches at 10 bases. Sequencing was carried out using blood. The CDR3 reads CASSQGVASGGNEQFF. CDR3 DNA sequence: TGTGCCAGCAGCCAGGGGGTCGCTAGCGGGGGAAATGAGCAGTTCTTC.